This T cell receptor beta chain originates from a study of T cells in localized non-small cell lung cancer. Overall study findings and caveats: Uninvolved adjacent lung showed peak T cell clonality, exceeding tumor.

Profiled with immunoSEQ multiplex PCR; TCRdb holds only in-frame clones, not every one. The sample lists some 82,000 clones; 80% were seen once. A note on this clone: The antigen remains unidentified.

Per germline, CDR1 SGHVS and CDR2 FNYEAQ. The CDR3 has 18 residues. V lost 5 bases and J lost 4; bases outside the gene matches: 13. The input for sequencing was PBMCs, taken before any cancer treatment. The chain employs TRBV7-6 and TRBJ2-2, with TRBD2 matching 10 bases. This sequence originates from a man between 40 and 70 years old with stage II squamous cell lung carcinoma. This CDR3 reads CASSERPQREGVTGELFF. The DNA of the CDR3 is TGTGCCAGCAGCGAAAGGCCCCAGCGGGAGGGAGTCACCGGGGAGCTGTTTTTT.